Each of the 10 T cell receptor beta chains below was sequenced from the same sample in a study of regulatory T cells in long-lasting Graves disease. Sample time point: persistent/refractory GD, antithyroid drugs over 5 years with positive TRAb. The TCR library was made from RNA extracted from PBMCs. For TCR beta, libraries came from iRepertoire HTBI primers and Arm-PCR of CDR3 regions. TCRdb independently ran MiXCR on the multiplex PCR reads; one entry per CDR3 protein. The sample lists some 430,000 distinct CDR3 sequences; under 25% were seen once. The specimen comprised peripheral blood mononuclear cells (PBMCs), sampled when the disease was refractory, from a patient treated with antithyroid drugs. Every receptor here comes from a female donor with Graves disease.

With respect to this clonotype: One end of the junction varies from germline; a read error may be responsible. The rearrangement joins TRBV27 to TRBJ2-2; 10 positions agree with TRBD1. This CDR3 is 14 amino acids long. The germline gives CDR1 MNHEY, CDR2 SMNVEV (reference sequence). The CDR3 DNA sequence: TGTGCCAGCAGTTTATCGGGTGGGACAGGGGTGCTGTTTTTT. Its translation is CASSLSGGTGVLFF.

The V and J genes are TRBV7-9 and TRBJ2-7; D possibly uses TRBD1 or TRBD2 (6 bases each). CDR3 length: 15 residues. Germline values: CDR1 SEHNR, CDR2 FQNEAQ (reference sequence). V was shortened by 4 bases and J by 5 bases, with 18 bases between the two germline ends. CDR3 sequence (DNA): TGTGCCAGCAGCTCCTCCGCGTCGGGGGCCCACGAGCAGTACTTC. Amino acids: CASSSSASGAHEQYF.

In this sample, this clonotype turned up many times. This chain links TRBV11-3 with TRBJ1-4, with D uncertain. Trimming pared 2 bases from V and 7 bases from J, leaving 23 bases between. CDR3 size: 18 residues. From germline, CDR1 is SGHNT and CDR2 YENEEA. CDR3 nucleotide sequence: TGTGCCAGCAGCTTACGTTCGGGCAGGAGTTACTCCAGTGAAAAACTGTTTTTT. Translated, it gives CASSLRSGRSYSSEKLFF.

This clonotype was seen a handful of times. The chain recombines TRBV19 with TRBJ1-3; D gene unclear. Trimming stripped 5 bases from V and 2 bases from J, with 7 bases between. The CDR3 length is 13 residues. The germline gives CDR1 LNHDA, CDR2 SQIVND (reference sequence). The CDR3 DNA reads as TGTGCCAGTAGTGTCAGAGCTGGAAACACCATATATTTT. Translating gives CASSVRAGNTIYF.

A few counts support this clonotype. This chain uses TRBV5-5 with TRBJ1-5; no clear D. Trimming took 0 bases from V and 7 from J, leaving 8 bases between them. The length of the CDR3 is 13 residues. Germline V gene lookup returns CDR1 SGHKS and CDR2 YYEKEE (reference sequence). CDR3 amino acids: CASSLGSEQPQHF. CDR3 nucleotides: TGTGCCAGCAGCTTGGGAAGCGAGCAGCCCCAGCATTTT.

This clonotype was recorded many times. This chain links TRBV27 with TRBJ1-4; tentative D call: TRBD1 (5 bases). This CDR3 comprises 15 residues. The V gene lost 6 bases and the J gene lost 6 bases, with 17 bases spanning the gap. CDR1 and CDR2 (germline): MNHEY, SMNVEV (reference sequence). The CDR3 DNA reads TGTGCCAGCAGCCCCTCGGGGGAGGCCGATGAAAAACTGTTTTTT. Amino acid sequence: CASSPSGEADEKLFF.

This clonotype was seen many times. This chain connects TRBV7-2 to TRBJ1-2; 7 nucleotides match TRBD1. Trimming took 1 base from V and 4 from J; bases not matched to a gene: 6. This CDR3 contains 15 residues. Germline V lookup: CDR1 SGHTA, CDR2 FQGNSA. The CDR3 sequence: CASSLGLTGLYGYTF. CDR3 DNA sequence: TGTGCCAGCAGCTTAGGCCTGACAGGGCTCTATGGCTACACCTTC.

The chain employs TRBV5-1 and TRBJ2-7; D is possibly TRBD1 (5 bases). Trimming removed 3 bases at V and 0 bases at J, with 10 bases between. The CDR3 contains 14 residues. Germline loops: CDR1 SGHRS, CDR2 YFSETQ. CDR3: CASSSDSSSYEQYF. The CDR3 DNA reads as TGCGCCAGCAGCTCAGACAGCAGCTCCTACGAGCAGTACTTC. Full variable domain (outside the CDR3, taken from reference TRBV5-1 and TRBJ2-7): KAGVTQTPRYLIKTRGQQVTLSCSPISGHRSVSWYQQTPGQGLQFLFEYFSETQRNKGNFPGRFSGRQFSNSRSEMNVSTLELGDSALYLCASSSDSSSYEQYFGPGTRLTVT.

This clonotype appeared many times. V usage is TRBV6-2 or TRBV6-3 and J usage is TRBJ1-5; D unclear. V was pared by 2 bases and J by 6 bases, with 8 bases between. Germline V gene sequence: CDR1 MNHEY, CDR2 SVGEGT. The CDR3 sequence is 13 residues long. DNA of the CDR3: TGTGCCAGCAGTTACCCGGACGGTCAGCCCCAGCATTTT. It codes for CASSYPDGQPQHF.

The chain combines TRBV4-3 with TRBJ1-2; 8 positions agree with TRBD1. Germline lookup yields CDR1 LGHNA and CDR2 YSLEER. There are 14 residues in the CDR3. The V and J ends lost 3 bases and 6 bases, in that order; junction bases with no gene match: 6. CDR3 in amino acids: CASSHLGQGNGYTF. CDR3 DNA: TGCGCCAGCAGCCACCTTGGACAGGGTAATGGCTACACCTTC.